This T cell receptor beta chain appears in the sequencing data of a study of early T cells in non-severe SARS-CoV-2 infection (dated by TCRdb to the early 2020s). In the study overall: Because TCR sequencing was done on bulk RNA from unsorted whole blood, the alpha and beta chains could not be paired.

Results and caveats for the whole study, not just this receptor: Matching against VDJdb was skewed toward anti-spike CD8 responses, likely underestimated virus-specific expansions, and missed private and CD4 specificities.

Concerning this clonotype itself: Its antigen has not been determined. It is unclear where the CDR3 begins or ends on the DNA, so no DNA is shown, and the CDR3 is as TCRdb lists it.

Libraries were built with 5' RACE. Sequencing was carried out with a NextSeq 500. To correct for sequencing error and PCR bias, the TCR library protocol tagged individual cDNA molecules with unique molecular identifiers. Sequencing covered both TCR alpha and beta chains, and within each sample the abundances of alpha and beta sequences were tightly co-correlated. As for the authors' bioinformatics: Decombinator V4 was used to annotate TCR sequences for V gene, J gene and CDR3. TCRs were defined as expanded if a significant change between any two time points was detected under a Poisson model with p below 0.0001. Abundances of TCRs were expressed as counts per million after normalisation to the total number of TCRs sequenced in each sample. MAIT TCRs were defined by TRAV1-2 paired with TRAJ12, TRAJ20 or TRAJ33, and iNKT TCRs by TRAV10 paired with TRAJ18. VDJdb, accessed 1 November 2021, was searched for CMV, EBV and SARS-CoV-2 annotated TCRs, excluding TCRs annotated for multiple antigens. The public reads were run again by TCRdb, first through fastp at Q25 and then through MiXCR, and only productive beta chains were kept. Rows are unified per CDR3 protein, each entry keeping the most common DNA and genes. The V and J calls shown here were made by TCRdb, not taken from the authors' results. This sample is represented by 95,000 to 120,000 distinct CDR3 sequences; around 10% of them were singletons. The ten largest clones add up to approximately 3.1% of the sample.

The cysteine opens and the phenylalanine closes a CDR3 of 12 amino acids. CDR1 SGHTA and CDR2 FQGNSA are derived from the germline V gene. The study was a case-control design nested within a healthcare worker cohort in London, UK, with weekly nasopharyngeal swab PCR tests and blood sampling. Healthcare workers were recruited between 23 and 31 March 2020, during the week of the UK lockdown, and were followed weekly for up to roughly 15 weeks. The source of this sequence is an adult who was a healthcare worker with PCR-confirmed SARS-CoV-2 infection or an uninfected control (not recorded which). Material for sequencing was whole blood. The sequence is built from TRBV7-2 and TRBJ2-7; the table's D call TRBD1 went unverified against the DNA. The CDR3 loop reads CASSWGQGARYF.